The clone carrying this T cell receptor beta chain was counted a few times. The repertoire was sequenced with immunoSEQ multiplex PCR; TCRdb's copy has only in-frame clones and lacks some. The data hold approximately 100,000 clones, with over 80% observed a single time. This CDR3 has 13 residues. The junction had 7 bases not matched to a gene; V was cut back by 7 bases and J by 5 bases. Germline V gives CDR1 SQVTM, CDR2 ANQGSEA. The data originate from a study of T cell responses to AZD1222 COVID-19 vaccine. The chain uses TRBV29-1 and TRBJ2-1; 8 nucleotides line up with TRBD1. The clonotype was recovered from an adult in good health. The source material was peripheral blood, sampled on day 0 of AZD1222 vaccination. CDR3 amino acids: CSGRDRRNNEQFF. The CDR3 nucleotides read TGCAGCGGCCGGGACAGGAGGAACAATGAGCAGTTCTTC.